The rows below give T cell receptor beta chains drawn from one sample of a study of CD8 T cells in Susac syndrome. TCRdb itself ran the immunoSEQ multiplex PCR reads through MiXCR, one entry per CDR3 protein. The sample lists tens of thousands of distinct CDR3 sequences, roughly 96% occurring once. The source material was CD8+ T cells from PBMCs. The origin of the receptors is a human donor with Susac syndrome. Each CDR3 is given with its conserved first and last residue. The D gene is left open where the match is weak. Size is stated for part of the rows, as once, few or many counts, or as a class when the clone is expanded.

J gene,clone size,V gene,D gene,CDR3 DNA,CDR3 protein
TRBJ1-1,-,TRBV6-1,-,TGTGCCAGCAGTGAAGTCGGGGGGATTGAAGCTTTCTTT,CASSEVGGIEAFF
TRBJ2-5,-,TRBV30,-,TGTGCCTGCCTGGACTGGCAACAAGAGACCCAGTACTTC,CACLDWQQETQYF
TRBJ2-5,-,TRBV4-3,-,TGCGCCAGCAGCCAAGATCCGGGGAGAGAAGAGACCCAGTACTTC,CASSQDPGREETQYF
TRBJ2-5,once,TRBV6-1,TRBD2,TGTGCCAGCAGCACTAGCGGACTAGCGGGGCCTTCGCAAGAGACCCAGTACTTC,CASSTSGLAGPSQETQYF
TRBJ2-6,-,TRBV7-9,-,TGTGCCAGCAGCGCCGGGCGGGGTGGGGCCAACGTCCTGACTTTC,CASSAGRGGANVLTF
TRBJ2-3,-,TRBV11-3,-,TGTGCCAGCAGCTTAGATTTGCTCACAGATACGCAGTGTTTT,CASSLDLLTDTQCF
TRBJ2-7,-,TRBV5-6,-,TGTGCCAGCAGCCCTCCTAGGGCCATCTACGAGCAGTACTTC,CASSPPRAIYEQYF
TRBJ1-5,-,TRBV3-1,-,TGTGCCAGCAGCCAAGATATGGGGGAGCCCCAGCATTTT,CASSQDMGEPQHF
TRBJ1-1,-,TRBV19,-,TGTGCCAGTACCCAACGTGGGCGGACGAACACTGAAGCTTTCTTT,CASTQRGRTNTEAFF
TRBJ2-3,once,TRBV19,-,TGTGCCAGTCGCGACCCCACAGATACGCAGTATTTT,CASRDPTDTQYF
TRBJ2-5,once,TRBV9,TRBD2,TGTGCCAGCAGCGTCACAGCGGGGGGCACACAAGAGACCCAGTACTTC,CASSVTAGGTQETQYF
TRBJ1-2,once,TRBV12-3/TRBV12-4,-,TGTGCCAGCAGTTTGATACAGGACTATGGCTACACCTTC,CASSLIQDYGYTF
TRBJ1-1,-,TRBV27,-,TGTGCCAGCAGTCCCCTTAGCGGGATGAACACTGAAGCTTTCTTT,CASSPLSGMNTEAFF
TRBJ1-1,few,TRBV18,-,TGTGCCAGCTCACCAGGTAGGGAAGCCACTGAAGCTTTCTTT,CASSPGREATEAFF
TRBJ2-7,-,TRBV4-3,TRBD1,TGCGCCAGCAGCCCCGCCGGGACAGGGGGCCAGGTCGAGCAGTACTTC,CASSPAGTGGQVEQYF
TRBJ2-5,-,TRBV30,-,TGTGCCTGGAGTGGATTGGGGCAGGGTAAAGAGACCCAGTACTTC,CAWSGLGQGKETQYF
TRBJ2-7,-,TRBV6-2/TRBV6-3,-,TGTGCCGGAGCCGGGCACGGCGAGCAGTACTTC,CAGAGHGEQYF
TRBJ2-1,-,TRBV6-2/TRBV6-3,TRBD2,TGTGCCAGCAGTTACCTAGCGGGGGGGTACAATGAGCAGTTCTTC,CASSYLAGGYNEQFF
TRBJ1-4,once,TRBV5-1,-,TGCGCCAGCAGTGCCAGGGAACGTGAAAAACTGTTTTTT,CASSAREREKLFF
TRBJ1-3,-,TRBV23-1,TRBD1,TGCGCCAGCAGGGTACACAGGGGTGGAAACACCATATATTTT,CASRVHRGGNTIYF
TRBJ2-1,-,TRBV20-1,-,TGCAGTGCTACCCCGGCCAGAGCCTCCTACAATGAGCAGTTCTTC,CSATPARASYNEQFF
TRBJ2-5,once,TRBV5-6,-,TGTGCCAGCAGCTTCCTGGGCAGGGGACCGCAAGAGACCCAGTACTTC,CASSFLGRGPQETQYF
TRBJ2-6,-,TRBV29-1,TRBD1,TGCAGCGTTGTAGCCCCTCGACAGGGTTCTGGGGCCAACGTCCTGACTTTC,CSVVAPRQGSGANVLTF
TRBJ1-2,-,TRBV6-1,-,TGTGCCAGCACCACCGATGCTAACTATGGCTACACCTTC,CASTTDANYGYTF
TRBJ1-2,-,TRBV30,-,TGTGCCTGGAGGTTCGCACAGGCTAACTATGGCTACACCTTC,CAWRFAQANYGYTF
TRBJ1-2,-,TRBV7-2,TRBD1,TGTGCCAGCAGCCGCGAAAGGACAGGGAACTATGGCTACACCTTC,CASSRERTGNYGYTF
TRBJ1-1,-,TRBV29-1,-,TGCAGCGTTGAAGAGGGCCAGAACTGGGGTGAAGCTTTCTTT,CSVEEGQNWGEAFF
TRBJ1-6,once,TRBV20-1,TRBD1,TGCGGCTCGCCCGGGACAGGGGTTTCACCCCTCCACTTT,CGSPGTGVSPLHF
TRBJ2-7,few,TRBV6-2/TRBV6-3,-,TGTGCCAGCAGGTCCTACGAGCAGTACTTC,CASRSYEQYF
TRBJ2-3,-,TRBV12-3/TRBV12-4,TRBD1,TGTGCCAGCAGTTGGGACAGGTACACAGATACGCAGTATTTT,CASSWDRYTDTQYF
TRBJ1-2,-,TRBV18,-,TGTGCCAGCTGCCTTGACGGACTCTATGGCTACACCTTC,CASCLDGLYGYTF
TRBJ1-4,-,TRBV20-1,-,TGCAGTGCGGACTATCAGGGGAGAGTAGAAAAACTGTTTTTT,CSADYQGRVEKLFF
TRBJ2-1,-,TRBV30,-,TGTGCCTGGAGTGCCCGGAGGGGTGCCTACAATGAGCAGTTCTTC,CAWSARRGAYNEQFF
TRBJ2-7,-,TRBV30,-,TGTGCCTGGAGTGTACAAAGATTGCCCTACGAGCAGTACTTC,CAWSVQRLPYEQYF
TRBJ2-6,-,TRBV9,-,TGTGCCAGCAGCCCCCGACCGCTCTCTGGGGCCAACGTCCTGACTTTC,CASSPRPLSGANVLTF
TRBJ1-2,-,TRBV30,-,TGTGCCGGAAACTTCAGGGAACGCAGAACCGACTATGGCTACACCTTC,CAGNFRERRTDYGYTF
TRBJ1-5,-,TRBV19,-,TGTGCCAGTACTGCCGGGGTCGATAATCAGCCCCAGCATTTT,CASTAGVDNQPQHF
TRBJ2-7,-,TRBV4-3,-,TGCGCCAGCAGCCAAGAAAGGGGAATAGGCGAGCAGTACTTC,CASSQERGIGEQYF
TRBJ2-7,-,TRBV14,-,TGTGCCAGCAGCCTCTTTGGTTTCACTGGGGACGAGCAGTACTTC,CASSLFGFTGDEQYF
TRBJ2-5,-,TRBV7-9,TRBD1,TGTGCCAGCAGGGAATCACAGGGGGTTGAGACCCAGTACTTC,CASRESQGVETQYF
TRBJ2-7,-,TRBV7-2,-,TGTGCCAGCAGCTTAGGCCTCGGCGGCGAGCAGTACTTC,CASSLGLGGEQYF
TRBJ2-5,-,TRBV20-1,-,TGCAGTGCTAGAACCCTAGGGGGAGAGACCCAGTACTTC,CSARTLGGETQYF